What follows is one TCR beta chain and its context. No antigen is known for it. This sample is part of a study of human T cells and chemical hapten exposure. Study-wide context: Cases of alopecia areata, totalis or universalis occurred in a predominantly female patient group.

Sample time point: patch test 2, 6 weeks after DPC sensitization. The treatment here: therapeutic diphenylcyclopropenone sensitization with weekly scalp DPC. Each patch-test visit's blood sample preceded patch application. Study conclusions and caveats: Having alopecia, donors may respond immunologically unlike healthy people.

Individual cDNA molecules in this library carried unique molecular identifiers. Using its own MiXCR run on the RACE reads, TCRdb lists one record per CDR3 protein. The sample has 330,000 or so distinct CDR3 sequences; more than 5% are singletons. Germline CDR1 LGHNA, CDR2 YSLEER. Deletions cut 0 bases from V and 10 bases from J, with 19 bases between. CDR3 size: 16 residues. Source: whole blood, taken in connection with sensitization to the hapten diphenylcyclopropenone (DPC). The source of this sequence is a young woman with alopecia areata. Some clones in this sample may be carry-over from other donors' samples. The chain couples TRBV4-3 to TRBJ2-1; D is uncertain. The CDR3, as DNA: TGCGCCAGCAGCCAAGAAGGGCCCCCCTTGGGCTTCGAGCAGTTCTTC. Translated, it gives CASSQEGPPLGFEQFF.